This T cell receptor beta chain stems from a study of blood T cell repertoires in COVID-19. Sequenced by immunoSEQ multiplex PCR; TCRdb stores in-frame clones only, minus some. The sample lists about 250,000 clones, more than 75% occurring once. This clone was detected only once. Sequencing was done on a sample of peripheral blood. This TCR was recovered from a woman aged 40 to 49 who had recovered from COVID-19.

The CDR3: CAWNRGLGGANVLTF. The CDR3 nucleotides read TGTGCCTGGAACAGGGGGCTCGGCGGGGCCAACGTCCTGACTTTC. The genes are TRBV30 and TRBJ2-6; 9 bases map to TRBD1. From germline, CDR1 is GTSNPN and CDR2 SVGIG (reference sequence). This CDR3 spans 15 amino acids. The V segment lost 4 bases and the J segment 4 bases; nucleotides outside the gene matches: 5.